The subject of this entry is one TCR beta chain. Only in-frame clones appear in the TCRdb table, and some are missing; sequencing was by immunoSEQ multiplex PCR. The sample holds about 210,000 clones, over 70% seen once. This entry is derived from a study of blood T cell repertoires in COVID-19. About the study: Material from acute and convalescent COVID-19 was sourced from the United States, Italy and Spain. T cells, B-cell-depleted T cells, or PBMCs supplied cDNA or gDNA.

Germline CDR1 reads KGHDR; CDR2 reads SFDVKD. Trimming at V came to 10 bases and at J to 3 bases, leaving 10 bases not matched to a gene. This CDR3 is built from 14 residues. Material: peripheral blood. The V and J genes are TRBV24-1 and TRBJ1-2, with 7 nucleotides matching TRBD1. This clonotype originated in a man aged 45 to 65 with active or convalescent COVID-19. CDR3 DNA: TGTGCCACTCGGTCGGGACAGCCTTACTATGGCTACACCTTC. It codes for CATRSGQPYYGYTF.